The source of this T cell receptor beta chain is a study of T cells in Graves' hyperthyroidism and ophthalmopathy. This clonotype has more than one count but fewer than ten. TCR beta CDR3 region amplification was performed from RNA transcripts. A set of HTBI primers served as the primers for a first-round RT-PCR of the TCR CDR3. TCRdb independently ran MiXCR on the multiplex PCR reads; one entry per CDR3 protein. The repertoire consists of roughly 570,000 distinct CDR3 sequences, with roughly 14% occurring once and the leading ten covering under 8%. Criteria for exclusion of patients were uncontrolled infection, other autoimmune disease, pregnancy or lactation. PBMCs were derived from roughly 9.6 ml fresh peripheral blood. J lost 8 bases, V lost 4 bases, and 12 bases had no gene match. The V gene's germline CDR1 is LNHDA and CDR2 SQIVND (reference sequence). This CDR3 contains 17 residues.

This TCR derives from a woman aged 25 to 39 with Graves' hyperthyroidism. Sequences were obtained from blood. The rearrangement uses TRBV19 and TRBJ2-1; TRBD2 aligns across 12 bases. Here the CDR3 DNA reads TGTGCCAGTAGTAAGGTTCGCCTAGCGGGAGGGCATGATGAGCAGTTCTTC. Translation gives CASSKVRLAGGHDEQFF.